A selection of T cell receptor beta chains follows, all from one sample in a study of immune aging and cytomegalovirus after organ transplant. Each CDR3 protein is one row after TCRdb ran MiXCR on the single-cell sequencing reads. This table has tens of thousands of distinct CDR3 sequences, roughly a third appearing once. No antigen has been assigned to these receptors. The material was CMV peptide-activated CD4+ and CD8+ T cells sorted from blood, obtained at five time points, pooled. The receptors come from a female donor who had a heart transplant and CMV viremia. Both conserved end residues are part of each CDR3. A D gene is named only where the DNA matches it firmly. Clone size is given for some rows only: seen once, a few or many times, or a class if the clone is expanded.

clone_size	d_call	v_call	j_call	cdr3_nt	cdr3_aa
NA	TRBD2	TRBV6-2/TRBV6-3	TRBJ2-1	TGTGCCAGCAGTTACTCTTCGGGAGGGCTTCGCAATGAGCAGTTCTTC	CASSYSSGGLRNEQFF
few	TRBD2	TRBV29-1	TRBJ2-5	TGCAGCGTTGTGTTCGGAACTAGCGGGAGTTCAGAGACCCAGTACTTC	CSVVFGTSGSSETQYF
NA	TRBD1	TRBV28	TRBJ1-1	TGTGCCAGCAGTTCGTACTCCGGGACAGGGCCAATCGAAGCTTTCTTT	CASSSYSGTGPIEAFF
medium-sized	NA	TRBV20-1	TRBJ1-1	TGCAGTGCTCGACAGTTTCGGGTCACTGAAGCTTTCTTT	CSARQFRVTEAFF
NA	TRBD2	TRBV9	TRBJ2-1	TGTGCCAGCAGCATCATGGCGGGAGTCGAAAAGGCGGAGCAGTTCTTC	CASSIMAGVEKAEQFF
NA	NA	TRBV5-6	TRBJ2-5	TGTGCCAGCAGCTTGCGGACTGAGGAGACCCAGTACTTC	CASSLRTEETQYF
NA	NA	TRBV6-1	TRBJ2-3	TGTGTCAGTCGCCGGGACGCTCTGGGAAGTGCAGATACGCAGTATTTT	CVSRRDALGSADTQYF
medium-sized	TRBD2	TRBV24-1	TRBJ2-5	TGTGCCACCAGACAAGCGGGAGGGCCCCTTGAGACCCAGTACTTC	CATRQAGGPLETQYF
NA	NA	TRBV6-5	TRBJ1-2	TGTGCCAGCAGTTTCGACGGGCCTGCCCGAGGGGGCTACACCTTC	CASSFDGPARGGYTF
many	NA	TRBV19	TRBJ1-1	TGTGCCAGTAGTACCCTCGGCGCAACTGAAGCTTTCTTT	CASSTLGATEAFF
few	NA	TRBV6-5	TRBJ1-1	TGTGCCAGCGAATCGGGGCCGGGGGACACTGAAGCTTTCTTT	CASESGPGDTEAFF
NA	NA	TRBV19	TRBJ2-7	TGTGCCAGTAGCGCTGACAGGTCCGCCGCCTACGAGCAGTACTTC	CASSADRSAAYEQYF
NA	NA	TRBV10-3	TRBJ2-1	TGTGCCATCAGTGAGTGTACAGCGAGCTCCTACAATGGGCAGTTCTTC	CAISECTASSYNGQFF
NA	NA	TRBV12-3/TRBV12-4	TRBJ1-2	TGTGCCTGCAGTTTAGCCGGGATTTTCGATGGCTACACCTTT	CACSLAGIFDGYTF
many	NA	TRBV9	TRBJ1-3	TGTGCCAGCAGCGTAGAATCAGGTCCTGGAAACACCATATATTTT	CASSVESGPGNTIYF
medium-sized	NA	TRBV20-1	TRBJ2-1	TGCAGTGCCGGATACAATGAGCAGTTCTTC	CSAGYNEQFF
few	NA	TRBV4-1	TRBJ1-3	TGCGCCAGCAGCCAAGGGCAGGGAAACACCATATATTTT	CASSQGQGNTIYF
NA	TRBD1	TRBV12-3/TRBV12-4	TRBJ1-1	TGTGCCAGCAGGACGGACAGGACGGGGACTGAAGCTTTCTTT	CASRTDRTGTEAFF
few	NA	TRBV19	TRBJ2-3	TGTGCCAGTAGTATAGATGGTGAACCAGCTTTTAAGTATTTT	CASSIDGEPAFKYF
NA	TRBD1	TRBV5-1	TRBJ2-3	TGCGCCAGCAGCTTGGCCGGACAGGGGGCAGGAGATACGCAGTATTTT	CASSLAGQGAGDTQYF
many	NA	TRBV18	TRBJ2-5	TGTGCCAGCTCACTTGAACAAGAGACCCAGTACTTC	CASSLEQETQYF
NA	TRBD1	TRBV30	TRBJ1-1	TGTGCCTGGAGGTCACAGGGGGGCTACACTGAAGCTTTCTTT	CAWRSQGGYTEAFF
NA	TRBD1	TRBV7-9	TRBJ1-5	TGTGCCAGCGGCGCGGGACAGTATAGCAATCAGCCCCAGCATTTT	CASGAGQYSNQPQHF
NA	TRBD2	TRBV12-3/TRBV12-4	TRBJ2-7	TGTGCCAGCAGAGGGCAGGGACTAGCCCACTACGAGCAGTGCTTC	CASRGQGLAHYEQCF
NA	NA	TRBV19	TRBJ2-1	TGTGCCAGTAGTTATCGCAGCAAAAGCTCCTACAATGAGCAGTTCTTC	CASSYRSKSSYNEQFF
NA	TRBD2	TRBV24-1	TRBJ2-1	TGTGCCACCAGTGGTTTCGGGACTAGCGGGATCTCCGGCGCCTACAGTGAGCAGTTCTTC	CATSGFGTSGISGAYSEQFF
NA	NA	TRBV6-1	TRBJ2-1	TGTGCCAGCAGTGATAAGACTAGCTCCTACAATGAGCAGTTCTTC	CASSDKTSSYNEQFF
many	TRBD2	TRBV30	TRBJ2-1	TGTGCCTGGACGGGGACTAGTAGGTTCGATGAGCAGTTCTTC	CAWTGTSRFDEQFF
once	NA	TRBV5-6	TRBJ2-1	TGTGCCAGCAGGGGGGGAGAGGGAGCAGCGTACAGTGAGCAGTCCTTC	CASRGGEGAAYSEQSF
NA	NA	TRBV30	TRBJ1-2	TGTGCCTTGGGGGATCCCTATAGCTACACCTTC	CALGDPYSYTF
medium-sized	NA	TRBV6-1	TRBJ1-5	TGTGCCAGCAGTGACAAGAGCAACAATCAGCCCCAGCATTTT	CASSDKSNNQPQHF
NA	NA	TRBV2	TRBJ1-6	TGTGCCAGCGTCGGGGACGGCAATTCGCCCCTCCACTTT	CASVGDGNSPLHF
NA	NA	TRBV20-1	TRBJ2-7	TGCAGTGCTGGGACTGCCTACGAGCAGTACTTC	CSAGTAYEQYF
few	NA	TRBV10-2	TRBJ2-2	TGCGCCAGCAGTGACCCGGGACATCCGAAAAACACCGGGGAGCTGTTTTTT	CASSDPGHPKNTGELFF
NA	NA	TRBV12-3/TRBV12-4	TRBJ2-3	TGTGCCAGCAGTAAGACCTATGGCGCAGATACGCAGTATTTT	CASSKTYGADTQYF
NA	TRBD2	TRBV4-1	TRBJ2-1	TGCGCCAGCAGCCAAGAGGGAGCGGGAGGGCACCAGTTCTTC	CASSQEGAGGHQFF
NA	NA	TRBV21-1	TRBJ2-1	TGTGCCAGCAGCAAACATTCTAGCGGGAGGGCCGGTTACAATGAGCAGTTCTTC	CASSKHSSGRAGYNEQFF
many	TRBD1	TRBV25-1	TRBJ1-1	TGTGCCAGCAGTGCGGCAGGGGGCTGGAACACTGAAGCTTTCTTT	CASSAAGGWNTEAFF
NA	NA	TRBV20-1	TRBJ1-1	TGCAGTGCAACAAGTATTCCGCTGCCTTTCTTT	CSATSIPLPFF
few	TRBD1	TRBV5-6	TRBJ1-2	TGTGCCAGCAGCCGTCCCGGGACAGGGGGGAGCTATGGCTACACCTTC	CASSRPGTGGSYGYTF
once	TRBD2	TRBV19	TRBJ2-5	TGTGCCAGTAGTACCGCCCCTAGCGGGAGATACCAAGAGACCCAGTACTTC	CASSTAPSGRYQETQYF
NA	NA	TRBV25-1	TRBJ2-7	TGTGCCAGCAGGGTCTACGAGCAGTACTTC	CASRVYEQYF
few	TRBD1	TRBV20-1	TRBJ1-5	TGCAGTGCTAGAGAGGCAGGACAGGGATGGTATCAGCCCCAGCATTTT	CSAREAGQGWYQPQHF
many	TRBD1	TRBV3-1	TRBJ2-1	TGTGCCAGCAGCCCGACAGGGAATGAGCAGTTCTTC	CASSPTGNEQFF
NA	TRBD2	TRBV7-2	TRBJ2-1	TGTGCCAGCAGCTCCAGATTAGCGGGAGTGGGCAATGGGCAGTTCTTC	CASSSRLAGVGNGQFF
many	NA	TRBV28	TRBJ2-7	TGTGCCAGCAGTACGAGGGGGGTGCAGTACTTC	CASSTRGVQYF
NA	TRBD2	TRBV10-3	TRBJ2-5	TGTGCCATCAGTGGGGTAGCGGGGAAGGAGACCCAGTACTTC	CAISGVAGKETQYF
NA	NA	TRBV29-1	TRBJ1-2	TGCAGCGTGGAGGGGGGCTACACCTTC	CSVEGGYTF
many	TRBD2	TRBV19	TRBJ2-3	TGTGCCAGTAGTGAGACTAGCGGGGGAGGAGATACGCAGTATTTT	CASSETSGGGDTQYF
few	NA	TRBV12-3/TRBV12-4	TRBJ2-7	TGTGCCAGCAGTTCATACAAAACCGGGACTGGATACCAGCAGTACTTC	CASSSYKTGTGYQQYF
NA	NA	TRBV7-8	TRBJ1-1	TGCGCCAGCAGCTTAGCGTCATCCGGGGGCAATGAAGCTTCCTTT	CASSLASSGGNEASF
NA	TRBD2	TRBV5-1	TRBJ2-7	TGCGCCAGCAGCGTTTCCGGGACTAGCAGAGAGGTGTACTTC	CASSVSGTSREVYF
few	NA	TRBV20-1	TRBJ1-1	TGCAGTGCTCCGTCCGGACTTTCCCCGCGGACTGAAGCTTTCTTT	CSAPSGLSPRTEAFF
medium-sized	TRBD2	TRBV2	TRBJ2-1	TGTGCCAGCAGCCGGACTAGCGGGAGGAGCTCCTACAATGAGCAGTTCTTC	CASSRTSGRSSYNEQFF
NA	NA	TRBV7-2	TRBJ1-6	TGTGCCAGCAGCTTATCGCGACAGCATAATTCACCCCTCCACTTT	CASSLSRQHNSPLHF
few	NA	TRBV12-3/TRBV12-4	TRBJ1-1	TGTGCCAGCAGTTTTCAGAAAGGGACAGAAGCTTTCTTT	CASSFQKGTEAFF
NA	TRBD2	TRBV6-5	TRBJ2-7	TGTGCCAGCCGGGGGGTTTACGGCTACGAGCAGTACTTC	CASRGVYGYEQYF